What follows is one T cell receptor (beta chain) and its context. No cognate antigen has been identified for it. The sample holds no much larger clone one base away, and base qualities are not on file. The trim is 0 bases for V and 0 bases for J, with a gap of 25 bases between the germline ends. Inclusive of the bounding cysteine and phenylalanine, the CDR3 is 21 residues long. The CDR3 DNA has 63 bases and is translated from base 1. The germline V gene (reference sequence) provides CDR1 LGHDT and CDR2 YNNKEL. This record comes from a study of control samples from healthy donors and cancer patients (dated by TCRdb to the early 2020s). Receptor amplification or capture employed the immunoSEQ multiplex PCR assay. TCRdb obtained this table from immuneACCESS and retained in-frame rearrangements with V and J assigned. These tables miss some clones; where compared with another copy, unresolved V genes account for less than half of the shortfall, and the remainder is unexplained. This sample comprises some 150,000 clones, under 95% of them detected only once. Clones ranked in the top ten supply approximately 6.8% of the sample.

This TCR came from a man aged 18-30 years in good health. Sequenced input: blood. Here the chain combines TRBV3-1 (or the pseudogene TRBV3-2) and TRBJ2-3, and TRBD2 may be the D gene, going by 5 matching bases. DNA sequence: TGTGCCAGCAGCCAAGATCTGTGGGGAGCTAACAGAAACCCTAGCACAGATACGCAGTATTTT. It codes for CASSQDLWGANRNPSTDTQYF.